These 15 T cell receptor beta chains were sequenced from one sample in a study of OX40 agonist ivuxolimab in advanced cancers. Sequencing used immunoSEQ multiplex PCR; TCRdb keeps in-frame clones, though not all of them. The repertoire has about 77,000 clones, roughly 85% of them found once; the top ten carry 2% to 2.5%. The input for sequencing was CD4+ or CD8+ T cells sorted from blood, taken in a trial of the OX40 agonist ivuxolimab. These receptors originate from an adult with an advanced solid tumor such as melanoma, head and neck, liver or kidney cancer.

The CDR3 region is CASSPIRTNNYGYTF. The DNA of the CDR3 is TGTGCCAGCAGCCCTATAAGGACCAATAACTATGGCTACACCTTC. The chain uses TRBV9 and TRBJ1-2, with unresolved D. Germline V lookup: CDR1 SGDLS, CDR2 YYNGEE. CDR3 length: 15 amino acids. Trimming took 4 bases from V and 1 from J, leaving 14 bases between them.

The CDR3 protein is CASSALQGATEAFF. CDR3 in DNA: TGTGCCAGCAGCGCCTTACAGGGAGCCACTGAAGCTTTCTTT. The gene calls are TRBV9 and TRBJ1-1, with a tentative D call TRBD1 (6 bases). CDR3 length: 14 residues. Germline CDR1 reads SGDLS; CDR2 reads YYNGEE. Trimming cost V 3 bases and J 4 bases, with 13 bases left between them.

The rearrangement uses TRBV27 and TRBJ2-5; 8 bases are shared with TRBD2. The CDR3 covers 17 residues. Germline lookup yields CDR1 MNHEY and CDR2 SMNVEV (reference sequence). J lost 0 bases, V lost 7 bases, and 13 bases had no gene match. The CDR3 sequence: CASTRKGSGTYQETQYF. CDR3 nucleotides: TGTGCCAGCACCCGGAAGGGTAGCGGGACGTACCAAGAGACCCAGTACTTC.

With regard to this clone: A junction end diverges from the germline sequence, so it may reflect a read error. V usage is TRBV5-5 and J usage is TRBJ2-2, with no clear D. The germline V gene encodes CDR1 SGHKS and CDR2 YYEKEE (reference sequence). This CDR3 has 14 residues. DNA of the CDR3: TGTGCCAGCATCTTGACGACGAACACCGGGGAGCTGTTTTTT. The encoded protein is CASILTTNTGELFF. The whole variable domain, remainder taken from reference TRBV5-5 and TRBJ2-2, is DAGVTQSPTHLIKTRGQQVTLRCSPISGHKSVSWYQQVLGQGPQFIFQYYEKEERGRGNFPDRFSARQFPNYSSELNVNALLLGDSALYLCASILTTNTGELFFGEGSRLTVL.

This chain uses TRBV6-1 with TRBJ2-2, with a tentative D call TRBD1 (5 bases). CDR3 length: 14 residues. Looked up from germline, CDR1 is MNHNS and CDR2 is SASEGT. The ends were cut back, 7 bases at V and 2 bases at J, with 11 bases in the middle. CDR3 nucleotide sequence: TGTGCCAGCAAGGAAGGGGTTAACACCGGGGAGCTGTTTTTT. It translates to CASKEGVNTGELFF.

This clone appeared a single time. The chain links TRBV7-8 to TRBJ2-7, with 12 positions matching TRBD2. The CDR3 extends over 15 amino acids. Trimming at V came to 5 bases and at J to 0 bases, leaving 2 bases not matched to a gene. Germline V lookup: CDR1 SGHVS, CDR2 FQNEAQ. CDR3 protein: CASSVGLAGSYEQYF. CDR3 nucleotides: TGTGCCAGCAGCGTGGGACTAGCGGGCTCCTACGAGCAGTACTTC. Using reference TRBV7-8 and TRBJ2-7 for the parts outside the CDR3, the full variable domain is GAGVSQSPRYKVAKRGQDVALRCDPISGHVSLFWYQQALGQGPEFLTYFQNEAQLDKSGLPSDRFFAERPEGSVSTLKIQRTQQEDSAVYLCASSVGLAGSYEQYFGPGTRLTVT.

In its sample, this clone was seen once. The genes are TRBV28 and TRBJ1-4; D gene unclear. The CDR3 consists of 15 residues. CDR1 and CDR2 from the germline V gene are MDHEN and SYDVKM. V lost 5 bases and J lost 0, with 10 bases in between. DNA for the CDR3: TGTGCCAGCAGTCCTTTCAGTGCAACTAATGAAAAACTGTTTTTT. Translation gives CASSPFSATNEKLFF.

CDR3 sequence (DNA): TGCGCCAGCAGCCAAGGACTAGCGGGGGGGCAAGAGACCCAGTACTTC. This encodes CASSQGLAGGQETQYF. The genes are TRBV4-3 and TRBJ2-5, with 14 positions matching TRBD2. Trimming cost V 1 base and J 2 bases; bases outside gene matches: 0. Germline CDR1 is LGHNA and CDR2 is YSLEER. The CDR3 consists of 16 residues.

The V gene is TRBV4-3, the J gene TRBJ2-4; D unresolved. The CDR3 runs to 14 residues. Germline lookup yields CDR1 LGHNA and CDR2 YSLEER. The V and J ends lost 1 base and 6 bases respectively, with 10 bases between them. The CDR3 sequence: CASSQGVGSNIQYF. CDR3 in DNA: TGCGCCAGCAGCCAAGGCGTAGGGTCAAACATTCAGTACTTC.

This clone was found once. The genes are TRBV18 and TRBJ1-1; no clear D gene. This CDR3 contains 15 residues. The germline V and J ends were trimmed by 3 bases and 2 bases, with 13 bases remaining between them. CDR1 is KGHSH, CDR2 LQKENI, per germline. This CDR3 is CASSPQYAGNTEAFF. The CDR3 nucleotides read TGTGCCAGCTCACCCCAATACGCGGGTAACACTGAAGCTTTCTTT.

The V gene is TRBV11-3, the J gene TRBJ2-6, with D tentatively TRBD1 (5 bases). Germline assignment: CDR1 SGHNT and CDR2 YENEEA. Trimming shortened V by 5 bases and J by 0 bases, and 8 bases separated the two germline ends. The CDR3 has 15 amino acids. The CDR3 sequence is CASSPQVSGANVLTF. CDR3 nucleotides: TGTGCCAGCAGCCCACAGGTCTCTGGGGCCAACGTCCTGACTTTC.

CDR3 amino acids: CASSRDRETEAFF. The CDR3 DNA reads as TGTGCCAGCTCTCGGGACAGGGAGACTGAAGCTTTCTTT. The genes are TRBV18 and TRBJ1-1; 9 bases match TRBD1. There are 13 residues in the CDR3. Germline V gene sequence: CDR1 KGHSH, CDR2 LQKENI. Unmatched junction bases numbered 4, after V lost 6 bases and J lost 5 bases.

This chain links TRBV6-5 with TRBJ1-3, with 7 bases aligning to TRBD1. V lost 0 bases, J lost 4 bases, and 3 bases stayed unmatched. Germline assignment: CDR1 MNHEY and CDR2 SVGAGI. The CDR3 runs to 15 residues. The CDR3: CASSYSTGIGNTIYF. The CDR3 nucleotides are TGTGCCAGCAGTTACTCGACAGGGATAGGAAACACCATATATTTT.

V gene TRBV7-8 combines with J gene TRBJ2-5; D possibly uses TRBD1 or TRBD2 (5 bases each). V lost 3 bases to trimming and J lost 5 bases, with 10 bases between them. This CDR3 spans 13 amino acids. Germline lookup yields CDR1 SGHVS and CDR2 FQNEAQ. This CDR3 reads CASSFRDGETQYF. The CDR3 DNA is TGTGCCAGCAGCTTTAGGGACGGGGAGACCCAGTACTTC.

This clone was seen only once. This chain links TRBV2 with TRBJ1-2; D unresolved. CDR3 length equals 13 residues. Germline V gives CDR1 SNHLY, CDR2 FYNNEI. Trimming left V 7 bases short and J 3 bases short, with 12 bases between. This chain's CDR3 is CASTLGSHYGYTF. CDR3 bases: TGTGCCAGCACCCTGGGGTCCCACTATGGCTACACCTTC.